Following are 11 T cell receptor beta chains from one sample sequenced in a study of metastatic and nonmetastatic thyroid tumors. Through MiXCR, TCRdb re-clonotyped the PCR reads. The table has under 25,000 clones, roughly 25% seen once. Each patient went into thyroid surgery without having received any treatment. The sample consisted of blood. These receptors were collected from a male donor with papillary thyroid cancer or a benign thyroid nodule (not recorded which). Some clones in this sample may be carry-over from other donors' samples.

This clone was detected many times. The chain couples TRBV5-1 to TRBJ2-1; 8 nucleotides agree with TRBD2. Germline V gives CDR1 SGHRS, CDR2 YFSETQ. The CDR3 is 13 residues long. Germline trimming cut 5 bases from V and 7 bases from J; bases unmatched to any gene: 5. For the CDR3, the DNA is TGCGCCAGCAGGTCACGGGAGGGTAATGAGCAGTTCTTC. This encodes CASRSREGNEQFF.

This chain links TRBV11-1 with TRBJ2-2; D tentatively reads TRBD1 or TRBD2 (5 bases each). CDR1 is SGHAT, CDR2 FQDESV, per germline (reference sequence). This CDR3 has 15 residues. V gave up 5 bases and J gave up 5 bases, with 15 bases separating them. The CDR3 nucleotides are TGTGCCAGCAGCCACTCGGGGCCGAGGACCGGGGAGCTGTTTTTT. This gives the protein CASSHSGPRTGELFF. Full variable domain (rest looked up from reference TRBV11-1 and TRBJ2-2): EAEVAQSPRYKITEKSQAVAFWCDPISGHATLYWYRQILGQGPELLVQFQDESVVDDSQLPKDRFSAERLKGVDSTLKIQPAELGDSAMYLCASSHSGPRTGELFFGEGSRLTVL.

This clone has a count of ten or more. The chain couples TRBV11-1 to TRBJ2-2; D remains ambiguous. There are 17 residues in the CDR3. CDR1 is SGHAT, CDR2 FQDESV, per germline (reference sequence). V lost 5 bases to trimming and J lost 2 bases, with 18 bases between them. The CDR3 loop reads CASSPLGPLFNTGELFF. CDR3 in DNA: TGTGCCAGCAGCCCTTTGGGTCCTCTCTTTAACACCGGGGAGCTGTTTTTT.

This clone occurred many times. The chain couples TRBV7-6 to TRBJ2-1; the D gene is possibly TRBD2 (6 bases). The CDR3 is made up of 14 amino acids. Deletions cut 0 bases from V and 7 bases from J, with 10 bases between. Germline V gene lookup returns CDR1 SGHVS and CDR2 FNYEAQ. The CDR3 nucleotides read TGTGCCAGCAGCTTAGCGGGGCTAGCGAATGAGCAGTTCTTC. It translates to CASSLAGLANEQFF.

Only a few counts were recorded for this clone. The chain links TRBV6-1 to TRBJ2-5, with 7 bases lining up with TRBD2. V was pared by 3 bases and J by 4 bases, with 11 bases of the junction left unmatched. Per germline, CDR1 MNHNS and CDR2 SASEGT. CDR3 length: 16 residues. This CDR3 reads CASSDQTGGRGETQYF. The DNA for the CDR3 is TGTGCCAGCAGTGACCAAACGGGAGGTAGGGGAGAGACCCAGTACTTC.

The chain employs TRBV7-2 and TRBJ1-5; the match to TRBD1 covers 10 bases. This CDR3 has 14 amino acids. CDR1 is SGHTA, CDR2 FQGNSA, per germline. V lost 6 bases to trimming and J lost 4 bases; unmatched junction nucleotides: 3. CDR3 DNA sequence: TGTGCCAGCAGGTGGGACAGGGGTAATCAGCCCCAGCATTTT. Translated, it gives CASRWDRGNQPQHF.

This clone has at least ten counts. The rearrangement uses TRBV29-1 and TRBJ2-7; 11 bases map to TRBD1. V lost 5 bases, J lost 0 bases, and 3 bases stayed unmatched. The germline V gene encodes CDR1 SQVTM and CDR2 ANQGSEA. This CDR3 region has 14 residues. The CDR3 DNA sequence: TGCAGCGTTATGGGACAGGGGGACTCCTACGAGCAGTACTTC. Its translation: CSVMGQGDSYEQYF.

This clone was observed many times. The chain carries TRBV18 and TRBJ1-2; no clear D gene. The CDR3 is made up of 14 amino acids. CDR1 and CDR2 from the germline V gene are KGHSH and LQKENI. V was pared by 3 bases and J by 2 bases, with 10 bases between. CDR3 region: CASSPRTANYGYTF. The CDR3 nucleotides read TGTGCCAGCTCACCTCGGACGGCAAACTATGGCTACACCTTC.

The chain links TRBV4-2 to TRBJ1-1, with no clear D. V dropped 2 bases and J dropped 6 bases, with 13 bases sitting between them. Per germline, CDR1 LGHNA and CDR2 YNFKEQ. This CDR3 comprises 14 residues. The CDR3: CASSQPRGGSEAFF. CDR3 DNA sequence: TGTGCCAGCAGCCAACCCCGGGGAGGGTCTGAAGCTTTCTTT.

This clone was recorded a few times. This sequence joins TRBV2 and TRBJ1-2; D is possibly TRBD1 (6 bases). The germline V gene encodes CDR1 SNHLY and CDR2 FYNNEI. Between the trimmed V and J ends, which lost 10 bases and 0 bases, there was a span of 12 bases. This CDR3 comprises 13 residues. CDR3 loop: CATGDITNYGYTF. CDR3 bases: TGTGCCACCGGGGACATTACTAACTATGGCTACACCTTC.

Judged by abundance, this clone is medium-sized. The chain has TRBV6-5 and TRBJ1-1, with TRBD1 as a possible D gene (6 bases). Trimming left V 0 bases short and J 0 bases short, with 14 bases between. The CDR3 has 17 amino acids. Germline V gene lookup returns CDR1 MNHEY and CDR2 SVGAGI. CDR3 sequence (DNA): TGTGCCAGCAGTTACTCGAGGCCGGGACACTTGAACACTGAAGCTTTCTTT. It is translated as CASSYSRPGHLNTEAFF.